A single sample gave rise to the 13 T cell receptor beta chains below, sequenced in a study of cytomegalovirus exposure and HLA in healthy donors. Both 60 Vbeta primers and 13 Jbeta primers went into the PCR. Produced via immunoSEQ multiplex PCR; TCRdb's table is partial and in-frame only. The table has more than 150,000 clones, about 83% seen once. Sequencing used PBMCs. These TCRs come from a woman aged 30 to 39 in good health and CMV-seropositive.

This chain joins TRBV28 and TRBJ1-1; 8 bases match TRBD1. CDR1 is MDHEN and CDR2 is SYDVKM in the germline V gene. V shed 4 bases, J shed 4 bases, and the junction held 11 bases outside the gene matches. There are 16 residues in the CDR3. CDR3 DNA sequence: TGTGCCAGCAGTTCCCCAGTAGGACAGGGAATCACTGAAGCTTTCTTT. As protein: CASSSPVGQGITEAFF.

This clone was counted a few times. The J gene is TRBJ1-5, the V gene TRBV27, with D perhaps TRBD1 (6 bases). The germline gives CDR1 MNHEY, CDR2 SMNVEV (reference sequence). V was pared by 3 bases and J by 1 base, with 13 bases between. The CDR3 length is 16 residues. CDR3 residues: CASSLNQGGSNQPQHF. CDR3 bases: TGTGCCAGCAGTTTGAACCAAGGGGGAAGCAATCAGCCCCAGCATTTT.

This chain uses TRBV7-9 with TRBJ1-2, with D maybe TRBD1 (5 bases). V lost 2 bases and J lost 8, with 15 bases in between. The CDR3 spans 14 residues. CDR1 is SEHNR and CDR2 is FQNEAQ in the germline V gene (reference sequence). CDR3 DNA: TGTGCCAGCAGCTTAAGGGGAAACGACGACGGCTACACCTTC. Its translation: CASSLRGNDDGYTF.

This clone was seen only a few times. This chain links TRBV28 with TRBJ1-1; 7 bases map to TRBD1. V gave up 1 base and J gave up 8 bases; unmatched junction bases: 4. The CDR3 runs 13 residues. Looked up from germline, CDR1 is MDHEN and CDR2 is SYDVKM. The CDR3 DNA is TGTGCCAGCAGTTTATCTTCAGGGGGGGAAGCTTTCTTT. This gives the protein CASSLSSGGEAFF.

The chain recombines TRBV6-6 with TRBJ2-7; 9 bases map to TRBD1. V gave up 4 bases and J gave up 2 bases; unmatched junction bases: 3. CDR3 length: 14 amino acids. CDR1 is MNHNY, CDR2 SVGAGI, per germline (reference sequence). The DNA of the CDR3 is TGTGCCAGCAGTTTCCGGGACAGGGCCTACGAGCAGTACTTC. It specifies CASSFRDRAYEQYF.

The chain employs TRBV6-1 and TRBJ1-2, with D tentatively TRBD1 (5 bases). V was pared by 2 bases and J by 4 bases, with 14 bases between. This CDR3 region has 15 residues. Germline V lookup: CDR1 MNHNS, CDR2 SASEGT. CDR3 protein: CASSEFGRGGYGYTF. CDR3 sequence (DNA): TGTGCCAGCAGTGAATTCGGAAGGGGCGGCTATGGCTACACCTTC.

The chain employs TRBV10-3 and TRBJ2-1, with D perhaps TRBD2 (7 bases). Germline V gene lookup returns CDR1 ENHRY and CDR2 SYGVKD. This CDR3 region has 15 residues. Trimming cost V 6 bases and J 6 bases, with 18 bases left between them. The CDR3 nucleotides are TGTGCCATCAGCGACCCCAGGGGAGGGGGCAATGAGCAGTTCTTC. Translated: CAISDPRGGGNEQFF.

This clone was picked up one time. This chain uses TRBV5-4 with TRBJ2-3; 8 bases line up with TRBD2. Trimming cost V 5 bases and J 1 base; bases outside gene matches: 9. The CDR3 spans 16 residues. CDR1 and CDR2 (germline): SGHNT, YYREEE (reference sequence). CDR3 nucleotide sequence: TGTGCCAGCAGTTGGATATCCGGGGGGGGCACAGATACGCAGTATTTT. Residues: CASSWISGGGTDTQYF.

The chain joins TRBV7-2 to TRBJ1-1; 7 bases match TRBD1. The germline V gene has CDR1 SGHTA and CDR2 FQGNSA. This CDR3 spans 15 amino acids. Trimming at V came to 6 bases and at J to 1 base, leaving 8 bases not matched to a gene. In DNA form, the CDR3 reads TGTGCCAGCAGACCTAGACAGGGTCCGAACACTGAAGCTTTCTTT. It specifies CASRPRQGPNTEAFF.

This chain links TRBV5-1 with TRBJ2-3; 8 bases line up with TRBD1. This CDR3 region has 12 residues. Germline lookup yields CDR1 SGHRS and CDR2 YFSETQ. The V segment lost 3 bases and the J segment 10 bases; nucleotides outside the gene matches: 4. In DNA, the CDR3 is TGCGCCAGCAGCTGGATGACAGGGGCGCAGTATTTT. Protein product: CASSWMTGAQYF.

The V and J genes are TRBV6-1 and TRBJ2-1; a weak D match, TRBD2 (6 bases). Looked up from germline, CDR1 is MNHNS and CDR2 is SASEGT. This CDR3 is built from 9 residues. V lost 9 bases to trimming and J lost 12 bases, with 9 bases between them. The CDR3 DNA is TGTGCCAGTCGGGACTCGCAGTTCTTC. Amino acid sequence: CASRDSQFF.

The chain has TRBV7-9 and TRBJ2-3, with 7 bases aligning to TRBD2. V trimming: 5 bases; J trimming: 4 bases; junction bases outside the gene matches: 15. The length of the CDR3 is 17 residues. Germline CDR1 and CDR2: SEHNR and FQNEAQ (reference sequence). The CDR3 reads CASSPLREGSYSDTQYF. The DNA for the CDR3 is TGTGCCAGCAGCCCCCTTAGGGAGGGCTCGTATTCAGATACGCAGTATTTT.

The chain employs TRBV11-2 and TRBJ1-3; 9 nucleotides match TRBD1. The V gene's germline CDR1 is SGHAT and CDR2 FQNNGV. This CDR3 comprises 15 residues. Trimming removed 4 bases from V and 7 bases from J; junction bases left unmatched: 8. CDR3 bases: TGTGCCAGCAGCTCCCCGGGACAGGGACTCAACACCATATATTTT. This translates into CASSSPGQGLNTIYF.